What follows are 8 T cell receptor beta chains derived from one specimen sequenced in a study of blood T cell repertoires in COVID-19. Here immunoSEQ multiplex PCR was the method, and the copy in TCRdb shows in-frame clones only, minus some. The repertoire has roughly 99,000 clones, about 89% of them found once; the top ten carry under 5.5%. Sequencing used peripheral blood. The receptors come from a man aged 40-50 years with active or convalescent COVID-19.

V usage is TRBV29-1 and J usage is TRBJ1-3; D gene ambiguous. Germline CDR1 is SQVTM and CDR2 is ANQGSEA. V lost 1 base and J 0 bases, leaving 10 bases between the germline ends. The CDR3 runs to 15 residues. CDR3 nucleotide sequence: TGCAGCGTTGAAGGTATCGGTCTCTCTGGAAACACCATATATTTT. This sequence encodes CSVEGIGLSGNTIYF.

The CDR3 region is CASSVAWGQGNIQYF. CDR3 DNA sequence: TGTGCCAGCAGCGTAGCTTGGGGGCAGGGGAACATTCAGTACTTC. The V gene is TRBV9, the J gene TRBJ2-4; a possible D gene is TRBD1 (6 bases). Germline CDR1 SGDLS, CDR2 YYNGEE. The ends were cut back, 0 bases at V and 7 bases at J, with 14 bases in the middle. The CDR3 runs to 15 residues.

This sequence joins TRBV18 and TRBJ2-7; TRBD1 might be the D (6 bases). Germline V gives CDR1 KGHSH, CDR2 LQKENI. The CDR3 covers 15 residues. Trimming took 2 bases from V and 5 from J, leaving 16 bases between them. The CDR3 sequence: CASSPTIQGSHEQYF. The CDR3 DNA reads as TGTGCCAGCTCACCAACAATACAGGGTTCCCACGAGCAGTACTTC.

The J gene is TRBJ1-2, the V gene TRBV28; D gene unclear. Trimming shortened V by 6 bases and J by 3 bases, and 8 bases separated the two germline ends. The CDR3 consists of 12 residues. Per germline, CDR1 MDHEN and CDR2 SYDVKM. This CDR3 is CASSRGDYGYTF. In DNA, the CDR3 is TGTGCCAGCAGCCGGGGAGACTATGGCTACACCTTC.

The V gene is TRBV7-9, the J gene TRBJ1-2; TRBD1 matches 7 bases. The germline gives CDR1 SEHNR, CDR2 FQNEAQ (reference sequence). Trimming removed 3 bases from V and 8 bases from J; junction bases left unmatched: 6. The CDR3 is 13 amino acids. CDR3 nucleotides: TGTGCCAGCAGCTTGACAGGGCCGGGGGGCTACACCTTC. Translated, it gives CASSLTGPGGYTF.

This clone was seen only once. For the CDR3, the DNA is TGTGCCTGGAGAGGTCTAGGCAATTCACCCCTCCACTTT. Amino acid sequence: CAWRGLGNSPLHF. The chain employs TRBV30 and TRBJ1-6; D uncertain. With 3 bases removed from V and 7 bases from J, the gap between germline ends came to 10 bases. The CDR3 totals 13 residues. The germline gives CDR1 GTSNPN, CDR2 SVGIG (reference sequence).

The table lists this clone with a count of one. V usage is TRBV9 and J usage is TRBJ2-5; D not resolved. The CDR3 runs to 14 residues. V was shortened by 3 bases and J by 3 bases, with 12 bases between the two germline ends. Germline assignment: CDR1 SGDLS and CDR2 YYNGEE. The CDR3 protein is CASSAHSEKETQYF. The CDR3 nucleotides read TGTGCCAGCAGCGCCCATAGTGAGAAAGAGACCCAGTACTTC.

Written as DNA, the CDR3 is TGTGCCATAGGGGCGGGAGGGCCGTACGAGCAGTACTTC. It translates to CAIGAGGPYEQYF. The chain joins TRBV28 to TRBJ2-7, with 9 bases aligning to TRBD2. The CDR3 is 13 residues long. Germline values: CDR1 MDHEN, CDR2 SYDVKM. V lost 10 bases to trimming and J lost 4 bases; unmatched junction nucleotides: 8.